The rows below give T cell receptor beta chains drawn from one sample of a study of CD8 T cells in Susac syndrome. TCRdb reanalysed the immunoSEQ multiplex PCR reads using MiXCR and keeps one entry per CDR3 protein. In the table there are some 300,000 distinct CDR3 sequences, roughly 85% of which are singletons. Sequenced material: CD8+ T cells from PBMCs. The origin of the receptors is a human donor with multiple sclerosis. The CDR3 runs from the conserved cysteine through the conserved F or W. A D gene is named only where the DNA matches it firmly. The size entry is marked missing in some rows and otherwise reads once, few, many or a size class.

TRBJ2-7	TRBV4-1	NA	NA	TGCGCCAGCAGCCAAGATCTGGGCTCCTACGAGCAGTACTTC	CASSQDLGSYEQYF
TRBJ1-1	TRBV7-9	NA	TRBD1	TGTGCCAGCAGCTGGCCCCGGGACAGGGGGAACACTGAAGCTTTCTTT	CASSWPRDRGNTEAFF
TRBJ1-1	TRBV9	NA	TRBD1	TGTGCCAGCAGCTCACCCCGGGACAGGGAGATGAACACTGAAGCTTTCTTT	CASSSPRDREMNTEAFF
TRBJ1-1	TRBV27	NA	TRBD1	TGTGCCAGCACGGACAGGGTCACTGAAGCTTTCTTT	CASTDRVTEAFF
TRBJ1-1	TRBV18	NA	NA	TGTGCCAGCTCACCACGGGGGGGCGACGGGTGGGACACTGAAGCTTTCTTT	CASSPRGGDGWDTEAFF
TRBJ2-7	TRBV7-9	few	TRBD1	TGTGCCAGCAGCCGGGGGACAGGGGGTCGGGACTACGAGCAGTACTTC	CASSRGTGGRDYEQYF
TRBJ2-6	TRBV5-1	NA	NA	TGCGCCAGCAGCATCGACCTAGGCTGGGCCAACGTCCTGACTTTC	CASSIDLGWANVLTF
TRBJ2-1	TRBV19	NA	TRBD1	TGTGCCAGTAGTATAGACCGTGTCGCCAGGGGGCTCCACAATGAGCAGTTCTTC	CASSIDRVARGLHNEQFF
TRBJ2-7	TRBV2	NA	NA	TGTGCCAGCAGTGAAATACAGCCATCAACGATCTCCTACGAGCAGTACTTC	CASSEIQPSTISYEQYF
TRBJ2-1	TRBV30	NA	NA	TGTGCCTGGAGAGAGGGACTCCTAAATTCCTACAATGAGCAGTTCTTC	CAWREGLLNSYNEQFF
TRBJ2-7	TRBV9	NA	TRBD1	TGTGCCAGCAGCGTAACAGGGGGCGCGGACGAGCAGTACTTC	CASSVTGGADEQYF
TRBJ2-7	TRBV12-3/TRBV12-4	NA	NA	TGTGCCAGCAGTCTTCAACAGGGCGGGGAGCAGTACTTC	CASSLQQGGEQYF
TRBJ2-3	TRBV5-1	NA	NA	TGCGCCAGCAGCACGGAAGGGGCTTCCTGGGTGGATACGCAGTATTTT	CASSTEGASWVDTQYF
TRBJ1-1	TRBV28	once	NA	TGTGCCAGCAGAATTCGGCGGTACACGAACCCTGAAGCTTTCTTT	CASRIRRYTNPEAFF
TRBJ1-1	TRBV29-1	NA	TRBD1	TGCAGCGCCGATGGGAGGCCGGGACAGGGTACTGAAGCTTTCTTT	CSADGRPGQGTEAFF
TRBJ2-5	TRBV28	NA	NA	TGTGCCAGCAGTTTGTGGGTACGGGGGATCCAAGAGACCCAGTACTTC	CASSLWVRGIQETQYF
TRBJ2-5	TRBV3-1	once	NA	TGTGCCAGCAGCCCACCCCCTCATCTGGTTAAAACTCCCGAAGAGACCCAGTACTTC	CASSPPPHLVKTPEETQYF
TRBJ2-7	TRBV30	NA	NA	TGTGCCTGGAGTGTTGGGGTAGGCTCCTACGAGCAGTACTTC	CAWSVGVGSYEQYF
TRBJ1-3	TRBV27	NA	NA	TGTGCCAGCAGTGAACAGGGTTACTCTGGAAACACCATATATTTT	CASSEQGYSGNTIYF
TRBJ2-5	TRBV7-9	once	NA	TGTGCCAGCAGCTCGAACAGAGAAGAGACCCAGTACTTC	CASSSNREETQYF
TRBJ1-5	TRBV28	NA	NA	TGTGCCACCACCTTTCACCCCTTTGAGCTACATTTT	CATTFHPFELHF
TRBJ2-7	TRBV6-2/TRBV6-3	few	TRBD1	TGTGCCAGCAGCACCGGGACAGGGGACTACGAGCAGTACTTC	CASSTGTGDYEQYF
TRBJ2-2	TRBV9	NA	NA	TGTGCCAGCAGCTCCCGACTGAGGGGGGGAGTGAGGGAGCTGTTTTTT	CASSSRLRGGVRELFF
TRBJ2-7	TRBV20-1	NA	TRBD2	TGCAGTGCTAGGGGGCATACTGGATCGACGAGGACTAGCGGGCGACCCTACGAGCAGTACTTC	CSARGHTGSTRTSGRPYEQYF
TRBJ2-3	TRBV28	NA	NA	TGTGCCAGCAGTTCTCGGAGTCCCACAGATACGCAGTATTTT	CASSSRSPTDTQYF
TRBJ1-1	TRBV25-1	NA	NA	TGTGCCAGCAGTGAGACAGGAGTGAACACTGAAGCTTTCTTT	CASSETGVNTEAFF
TRBJ2-1	TRBV19	NA	NA	TGTGCCAGTAGTATCCTCCTAGCTTATAGCAACAATGAGCAGTTCTTC	CASSILLAYSNNEQFF
TRBJ2-1	TRBV15	NA	NA	TGTGCCACAAGGACCTACAATGAGCAGTTCTTC	CATRTYNEQFF